The next 20 T cell receptor beta chains were all read from a single sample in a study of blood T cell repertoires in COVID-19. This table comes from immunoSEQ multiplex PCR, and its TCRdb copy is limited to in-frame clones, with some not included. The sample contains 220,000 or so clones, about 90% of which appear only once. The specimen sequenced was PBMCs or T cells enriched from blood (not recorded which). The receptors derive from a man aged 25 to 40 who had been exposed to COVID-19.

This clone was seen only a few times. This sequence joins TRBV19 and TRBJ2-2; D perhaps matches TRBD1 (6 bases). Germline CDR1 is LNHDA and CDR2 is SQIVND (reference sequence). Trimming removed 6 bases at V and 1 base at J, with 9 bases between. This CDR3 contains 14 residues. This chain's CDR3 is CASRRGLNTGELFF. The CDR3 bases are TGTGCCAGTAGAAGGGGGTTGAACACCGGGGAGCTGTTTTTT. The whole variable domain, filled in from reference TRBV19 and TRBJ2-2, reads DGGITQSPKYLFRKEGQNVTLSCEQNLNHDAMYWYRQDPGQGLRLIYYSQIVNDFQKGDIAEGYSVSREKKESFPLTVTSAQKNPTAFYLCASRRGLNTGELFFGEGSRLTVL.

The chain has TRBV9 and TRBJ1-2; 9 nucleotides agree with TRBD1. Germline V gene lookup returns CDR1 SGDLS and CDR2 YYNGEE. The V and J ends lost 2 bases and 9 bases, in that order; junction bases with no gene match: 8. The CDR3 has 14 residues. The CDR3 sequence: CASSVGTGIWSYTF. CDR3 sequence (DNA): TGTGCCAGCAGCGTCGGGACAGGGATATGGAGCTACACCTTC.

This chain uses TRBV6-6 with TRBJ2-1; maybe TRBD1 (7 bases). The CDR3 length is 15 residues. V was cut by 4 bases and J by 9 bases, with 19 bases left in between. The germline CDR1 and CDR2 sequences are MNHNY and SVGAGI (reference sequence). The CDR3 DNA is TGTGCCAGCAGTTTCGGGGGACAGCCAGGAGGTGAGCAGTTCTTC. Protein sequence: CASSFGGQPGGEQFF.

The rearrangement links TRBV5-1 to TRBJ2-1; a possible D gene is TRBD1 (5 bases). This CDR3 is built from 14 residues. In germline, CDR1 is SGHRS, CDR2 YFSETQ. The V end lost 1 base, the J end lost 6 bases, and 11 bases lay between the germline ends. CDR3 amino acids: CASSLQGTGNEQFF. The CDR3 DNA sequence: TGCGCCAGCAGCTTGCAGGGAACAGGCAATGAGCAGTTCTTC.

The V and J genes are TRBV7-9 and TRBJ1-1; weak D call: TRBD1 (5 bases). Deletions cut 7 bases from V and 4 bases from J, with 13 bases between. Germline CDR1 SEHNR, CDR2 FQNEAQ (reference sequence). CDR3 size: 13 residues. CDR3 bases: TGTGCCAGCATAATATGGGGGGGCACTGAAGCTTTCTTT. It codes for CASIIWGGTEAFF.

The chain employs TRBV4-1 and TRBJ1-1; D ambiguous. Looked up from germline, CDR1 is MGHRA and CDR2 is YSYEKL. The CDR3 totals 11 residues. The germline V and J ends were trimmed by 3 bases and 11 bases, with 10 bases remaining between them. DNA for the CDR3: TGCGCCAGCAGCCATTTCGAGTGGGCTTTCTTT. Amino acid sequence: CASSHFEWAFF.

In nucleotides, the CDR3 is TGTGCCAGCAGTGACCCCTCCCGGGGACAGGGAGTATGGAATCAGCCCCAGCATTTT. It specifies CASSDPSRGQGVWNQPQHF. The V gene is TRBV6-1, the J gene TRBJ1-5, with 9 bases fitting TRBD1. The CDR3 runs 19 residues. Germline CDR1 MNHNS, CDR2 SASEGT. The ends lost 3 bases at V and 4 bases at J; junction bases unmatched: 16.

This clone was seen a handful of times. The rearrangement links TRBV3-1 (or the pseudogene TRBV3-2) to TRBJ2-3; TRBD2 agrees at 10 bases. In germline, CDR1 is LGHDT, CDR2 YNNKEL (reference sequence). This CDR3 is 16 amino acids long. With 5 bases clipped from V and 2 bases from J, the junction kept 7 bases outside the gene matches. Here the CDR3 DNA reads TGTGCCAGCAGCGGACCGACTAGCGGGCTCACAGATACGCAGTATTTT. Its translation is CASSGPTSGLTDTQYF.

This clone has just one count. The chain combines TRBV11-2 with TRBJ2-3, with TRBD2 matching 11 bases. In germline, CDR1 is SGHAT, CDR2 FQNNGV. With 3 bases clipped from V and 5 bases from J, the junction kept 7 bases outside the gene matches. The CDR3 extends over 16 amino acids. Here the CDR3 DNA reads TGTGCCAGCAGCTTTGTAGCGGGGGGGCCTTTAGATACGCAGTATTTT. It translates to CASSFVAGGPLDTQYF. The full variable domain, rest sourced from reference TRBV11-2 and TRBJ2-3, is EAGVAQSPRYKIIEKRQSVAFWCNPISGHATLYWYQQILGQGPKLLIQFQNNGVVDDSQLPKDRFSAERLKGVDSTLKIQPAKLEDSAVYLCASSFVAGGPLDTQYFGPGTRLTVL.

The V call is TRBV6-5, the J call TRBJ1-1, with D maybe TRBD1 (5 bases). Germline V lookup: CDR1 MNHEY, CDR2 SVGAGI. The CDR3 runs to 14 residues. V lost 7 bases and J 1 base, leaving 13 bases between the germline ends. The CDR3 DNA reads as TGTGCCAGCAAACCTCCGGGGGGGAACACTGAAGCTTTCTTT. Protein sequence: CASKPPGGNTEAFF.

This clone was seen just once. This chain joins TRBV3-1 (or the pseudogene TRBV3-2) and TRBJ2-5, with D maybe TRBD2 (6 bases). CDR3 length: 14 residues. V was cut by 2 bases and J by 7 bases, with 14 bases left in between. Germline assignment: CDR1 LGHDT and CDR2 YNNKEL (reference sequence). The CDR3 loop reads CASSQSEAGRTQYF. As DNA, the CDR3 is TGTGCCAGCAGCCAATCTGAAGCGGGCCGGACCCAGTACTTC.

This chain joins TRBV3-1 (or the pseudogene TRBV3-2) and TRBJ2-5; maybe TRBD2 (6 bases). This CDR3 has 16 amino acids. Trimming removed 4 bases from V and 1 base from J, with 16 bases in between. Per the germline V gene, CDR1 is LGHDT and CDR2 is YNNKEL (reference sequence). The CDR3, as DNA: TGTGCCAGCAGCCGGGACGCGGACTATACCCAAGAGACCCAGTACTTC. This gives the protein CASSRDADYTQETQYF.

The chain joins TRBV4-1 to TRBJ1-2; D gene uncertain. V lost 4 bases and J lost 4, with 13 bases in between. The CDR3 is 14 residues long. The germline V gene encodes CDR1 MGHRA and CDR2 YSYEKL. CDR3 DNA sequence: TGCGCCAGCAGCCGGTACGGAGAGGCCTATGGCTACACCTTC. Translating it yields CASSRYGEAYGYTF.

The V call is TRBV27, the J call TRBJ1-6; D is ambiguous. Germline V gene data show CDR1 as MNHEY and CDR2 as SMNVEV (reference sequence). CDR3 size: 16 residues. Trimming cost V 3 bases and J 10 bases, with 19 bases left between them. The CDR3 DNA sequence: TGTGCCAGCAGTTTGAGGGCGGACCTTTTTGAGTCACCCCTCCACTTT. Its protein product is CASSLRADLFESPLHF.

The table lists this clone with a count of one. This chain joins TRBV19 and TRBJ1-5; the D gene is possibly TRBD1 (6 bases). There are 12 residues in the CDR3. Germline V gene data show CDR1 as LNHDA and CDR2 as SQIVND (reference sequence). V lost 9 bases and J 7 bases, leaving 13 bases between the germline ends. The CDR3 loop is CASTQGNQPQHF. CDR3 DNA: TGTGCCAGCACGCAGGGGAACCAGCCCCAGCATTTT.

The gene calls are TRBV19 and TRBJ1-4, with D perhaps TRBD1 (6 bases). Trimming took off 5 bases at V and 7 bases at J, with 14 bases between the two ends. The CDR3 sequence is 14 residues long. CDR1 LNHDA and CDR2 SQIVND come from the germline V gene (reference sequence). The CDR3 loop reads CASSPRQAGEKLFF. CDR3 nucleotide sequence: TGTGCCAGTAGTCCCCGACAGGCGGGTGAAAAACTGTTTTTT.

V usage is TRBV14 and J usage is TRBJ2-3, with D unresolved. The CDR3 extends over 15 amino acids. Per the germline V gene, CDR1 is SGHDN and CDR2 is FVKESK. V lost 1 base, J lost 0 bases, and 8 bases lay in between. CDR3 in amino acids: CASSQVFSSTDTQYF. CDR3 in DNA: TGTGCCAGCAGCCAAGTTTTTTCGAGCACAGATACGCAGTATTTT. The full variable domain, its missing parts supplied by reference TRBV14 and TRBJ2-3, is EAGVTQFPSHSVIEKGQTVTLRCDPISGHDNLYWYRRVMGKEIKFLLHFVKESKQDESGMPNNRFLAERTGGTYSTLKVQPAELEDSGVYFCASSQVFSSTDTQYFGPGTRLTVL.

The V gene is TRBV5-6, the J gene TRBJ1-2; no clear D gene. CDR3 length: 13 amino acids. Trimming removed 3 bases at V and 4 bases at J, with 10 bases between. CDR1 and CDR2 from the germline V gene are SGHDT and YYEEEE. CDR3 nucleotide sequence: TGTGCCAGCAGCTCACCCACTGGCTATGGCTACACCTTC. Encoded protein: CASSSPTGYGYTF.

The chain joins TRBV5-5 to TRBJ2-3, with 10 bases identical to TRBD1. This CDR3 comprises 14 residues. Germline lookup yields CDR1 SGHKS and CDR2 YYEKEE (reference sequence). The V segment lost 5 bases and the J segment 4 bases; nucleotides outside the gene matches: 4. CDR3 DNA: TGTGCCAGCAGGGGGGACAGGGGTGCAGATACGCAGTATTTT. Its protein product is CASRGDRGADTQYF.

The gene calls are TRBV19 and TRBJ2-2, with D uncertain. CDR1 is LNHDA and CDR2 is SQIVND in the germline V gene (reference sequence). Trimming shortened V by 2 bases and J by 1 base, and 11 bases separated the two germline ends. The CDR3 length is 16 residues. The CDR3 nucleotides read TGTGCCAGTAGTATACGGCAGCTAGTGAACACCGGGGAGCTGTTTTTT. This codes for CASSIRQLVNTGELFF.